This T cell receptor (beta chain) was documented in a study of regulatory T cells in long-lasting Graves disease. Study-wide findings and caveats: Sharing of public clonotypes was greater in persistent patients (about 3,000) than in new patients (around 890).

The V gene end was trimmed by 5 bases and the J gene end by 4 bases; junction bases not matched to a gene: 5. This CDR3 is built from 14 residues. The time point here: persistent/refractory GD, antithyroid drugs over 5 years with positive TRAb. The authors made the TCR library using RNA they extracted from PBMCs. Patients were from an endocrinology department in Xi'an, China. At least ten counts were recorded for this clonotype. Antigen specificity is unknown. Arm-PCR with iRepertoire HTBI primers amplified the CDR3 regions for these TCR beta libraries. One entry per CDR3 protein, called by TCRdb with MiXCR from the multiplex PCR reads. The sample yields fewer than 400,000 distinct CDR3 sequences, about 19% seen once.

The chain is built from TRBV12-3 or TRBV12-4 and TRBJ1-3, with 7 bases identical to TRBD1. The source was peripheral blood mononuclear cells (PBMCs), collected when the disease was refractory, from a patient treated with antithyroid drugs. The TCR sequence derives from a female donor with Graves disease. The DNA of the CDR3 is TGTGCCAGCAGTGGGACAGCCGTAGGAAACACCATATATTTT. Translating gives CASSGTAVGNTIYF.